Sequencing of this T cell receptor beta chain was carried out in a study of CD8+ T cells in alopecia areata. Study in general: Among treated patients, oral tofacitinib was administered at 5 to 10 mg twice daily.

The CDR3 runs 14 residues. The V gene lost 0 bases and the J gene lost 1 base, with 7 bases spanning the gap. The V gene's germline CDR1 is SGHNT and CDR2 YYREEE (reference sequence). Following extraction, RNA underwent reverse transcription to cDNA, which served as the sequencing template. Some clones are missing from TCRdb's copy, which holds only in-frame ones; the method was immunoSEQ multiplex PCR. The sample includes about 130,000 clones, 45% to 60% of them seen just once. The sequence derives from a human donor with alopecia areata. The gene calls are TRBV5-4 and TRBJ2-5; D is possibly TRBD1 (6 bases). The sample consisted of CD4+ T cells sorted from blood, taken at week 0. The CDR3 is CASSLGDTQETQYF. In DNA form, the CDR3 reads TGTGCCAGCAGCTTGGGGGACACCCAAGAGACCCAGTACTTC.